The next 10 T cell receptor beta chains were all read from a single sample in a study of blood T cell repertoires in COVID-19. The protocol was immunoSEQ multiplex PCR, while the TCRdb copy is restricted to in-frame clones and leaves out a portion. Of more than 30,000 clones in the sample, around three quarters were seen once. Sequenced: peripheral blood. The receptors were sampled from a woman in her seventies with acute or convalescent COVID-19.

The V gene is TRBV5-1, the J gene TRBJ2-5, with 7 bases lining up with TRBD2. Germline CDR1 reads SGHRS; CDR2 reads YFSETQ. V lost 0 bases to trimming and J lost 3 bases; unmatched junction nucleotides: 11. The CDR3 length is 17 residues. The DNA of the CDR3 is TGCGCCAGCAGCTTGGGGGCGAGGGAGCGGGGTGAAGAGACCCAGTACTTC. Translation: CASSLGARERGEETQYF. The full variable domain, rest sourced from reference TRBV5-1 and TRBJ2-5, is KAGVTQTPRYLIKTRGQQVTLSCSPISGHRSVSWYQQTPGQGLQFLFEYFSETQRNKGNFPGRFSGRQFSNSRSEMNVSTLELGDSALYLCASSLGARERGEETQYFGPGTRLLVL.

The rearrangement links TRBV5-1 to TRBJ2-6, with no clear D. The CDR3 spans 17 residues. V was pared by 1 base and J by 0 bases, with 11 bases between. Germline assignment: CDR1 SGHRS and CDR2 YFSETQ. CDR3 protein: CASSLNAGDSGANVLTF. The CDR3 nucleotides are TGCGCCAGCAGCTTGAATGCAGGTGACTCTGGGGCCAACGTCCTGACTTTC.

This clone was seen a few times. The rearrangement links TRBV2 to TRBJ2-3; maybe TRBD2 (5 bases). The CDR3 extends over 12 amino acids. With 8 bases removed from V and 6 bases from J, the gap between germline ends came to 12 bases. CDR1 is SNHLY and CDR2 is FYNNEI in the germline V gene. DNA for the CDR3: TGTGCCAGCCGGCCGCCGGGGGATACGCAGTATTTT. Its protein is CASRPPGDTQYF.

This chain links TRBV6-1 with TRBJ1-5; D unclear. V lost 2 bases and J lost 8, with 10 bases in between. CDR3 length: 13 amino acids. The germline V gene encodes CDR1 MNHNS and CDR2 SASEGT. CDR3 coding DNA: TGTGCCAGCAGTGAATCGCGGAAGGAGCCCCAGCATTTT. It codes for CASSESRKEPQHF.

The rearrangement uses TRBV19 and TRBJ2-3; a possible D gene is TRBD1 (6 bases). V shed 4 bases and J shed 2 bases, with 13 bases lying between them. Germline-derived CDR1 and CDR2 are LNHDA and SQIVND (reference sequence). This CDR3 region has 15 residues. For the CDR3, the DNA is TGTGCCAGTAGTACCGGACAGACCTACACAGATACGCAGTATTTT. Its protein product is CASSTGQTYTDTQYF.

This chain links TRBV18 with TRBJ2-1; D is unclear. The CDR3 covers 11 residues. The germline V gene has CDR1 KGHSH and CDR2 LQKENI. V shed 2 bases and J shed 9 bases, with 5 bases lying between them. The DNA for the CDR3 is TGTGCCAGCTCACCATCCGTTGAGCAGTTCTTC. It translates to CASSPSVEQFF.

This clone showed up just once. The gene calls are TRBV5-5 and TRBJ2-7; possible D gene TRBD1, 6 bases. The CDR3 has 14 amino acids. Deletions cut 3 bases from V and 6 bases from J, with 16 bases between. CDR1 and CDR2 (germline): SGHKS, YYEKEE (reference sequence). Written as DNA, the CDR3 is TGTGCCAGCAGCTCAACACAGGGCTTGGGCGAGCAGTACTTC. It specifies CASSSTQGLGEQYF. The variable domain in full, with the rest retrieved from reference TRBV5-5 and TRBJ2-7, is DAGVTQSPTHLIKTRGQQVTLRCSPISGHKSVSWYQQVLGQGPQFIFQYYEKEERGRGNFPDRFSARQFPNYSSELNVNALLLGDSALYLCASSSTQGLGEQYFGPGTRLTVT.

This sequence joins TRBV6-6 and TRBJ2-2; 7 nucleotides line up with TRBD2. Germline CDR1 is MNHNY and CDR2 is SVGAGI (reference sequence). The CDR3 runs to 15 residues. J gave up 4 bases and V 7 bases, and 9 bases lay outside the gene matches. CDR3 sequence: CASISPGGSTGELFF. The CDR3 bases are TGTGCCAGCATTTCACCCGGGGGGAGCACCGGGGAGCTGTTTTTT.

This clone was observed a single time. V usage is TRBV27 and J usage is TRBJ2-4; 12 positions agree with TRBD1. CDR1 and CDR2 from the germline V gene are MNHEY and SMNVEV (reference sequence). The CDR3 loop spans 17 amino acids. J gave up 6 bases and V 2 bases, and 8 bases lay outside the gene matches. CDR3 amino acids: CASSLRPGTGGVNIQYF. For the CDR3, the DNA is TGTGCCAGCAGTTTACGTCCCGGGACAGGGGGCGTAAACATTCAGTACTTC.

The V call is TRBV13, the J call TRBJ2-7, with TRBD1 matching over 8 bases. V gave up 3 bases and J gave up 5 bases; unmatched junction bases: 9. Per the germline V gene, CDR1 is PRHDT and CDR2 is FYEKMQ (reference sequence). This CDR3 comprises 15 residues. CDR3 sequence: CASSLAPGGHNEQYF. The CDR3 DNA reads TGTGCCAGCAGCTTGGCCCCAGGGGGCCATAACGAGCAGTACTTC.